These 25 T cell receptor beta chains were all obtained from the same sample, sequenced in a study of T cell repertoires and HLA-DP antigens. TCRdb's table, derived via immunoSEQ multiplex PCR, lists solely in-frame clones and lacks some. The data show approximately 86,000 clones, roughly 86% seen once. For these TCRs, the target antigens are not known. The sample comprised CD4+ T cells from PBMCs. The receptors derive from a man between 50 and 59 years old in good health and CMV-seronegative.

This clone showed up just a few times. V is TRBV11-2 and J is TRBJ1-2, with D possibly TRBD1 on 5 matching bases. The CDR3 totals 11 residues. V lost 4 bases and J lost 7, with 7 bases in between. CDR1 and CDR2 from the germline V gene are SGHAT and FQNNGV. CDR3 in DNA: TGTGCCAGCAGCTCAGGGACTGGCTACACCTTC. Protein: CASSSGTGYTF.

This chain uses TRBV7-3 with TRBJ1-2, with 7 nucleotides matching TRBD1. J lost 8 bases, V lost 5 bases, and 8 bases had no gene match. The CDR3 loop spans 13 amino acids. Germline V CDR1 and CDR2: SGHTA, FQGTGA. The CDR3 loop reads CASSADRAIGYTF. The DNA of the CDR3 is TGTGCCAGCAGCGCCGACAGGGCGATAGGCTACACCTTC. The complete variable domain, with remaining parts taken from reference TRBV7-3 and TRBJ1-2, reads GAGVSQTPSNKVTEKGKYVELRCDPISGHTALYWYRQSLGQGPEFLIYFQGTGAADDSGLPNDRFFAVRPEGSVSTLKIQRTERGDSAVYLCASSADRAIGYTFGSGTRLTVV.

In this sample, this clone turned up a few times. This chain uses TRBV28 with TRBJ2-7, with 8 bases identical to TRBD2. The CDR3 runs 13 residues. Germline-derived CDR1 and CDR2 are MDHEN and SYDVKM. V shed 6 bases, J shed 5 bases, and the junction held 6 bases outside the gene matches. CDR3 amino acids: CASSQGLADEQYF. CDR3 bases: TGTGCCAGCAGCCAAGGACTAGCCGACGAGCAGTACTTC.

The CDR3 coding sequence is TGTGCCAGTAGTATCTACAATGAGCAGTTCTTC. Translation: CASSIYNEQFF. The chain couples TRBV19 to TRBJ2-1; D ambiguous. The V end was cut by 3 bases, the J end by 3 bases, with 0 bases between. CDR1 LNHDA and CDR2 SQIVND come from the germline V gene (reference sequence). CDR3 size: 11 residues.

The chain joins TRBV7-2 to TRBJ1-6; tentatively, D is TRBD1 (6 bases). Germline V gene sequence: CDR1 SGHTA, CDR2 FQGNSA. This CDR3 is built from 15 residues. V was cut by 6 bases and J by 6 bases, with 15 bases left in between. In DNA, the CDR3 is TGTGCCAGCAGACGCCCCGGGGGGGCTAATTCACCCCTCCACTTT. Translation gives CASRRPGGANSPLHF.

The count of this clone is one. The gene calls are TRBV7-9 and TRBJ2-7; 7 bases line up with TRBD1. The germline V gene encodes CDR1 SEHNR and CDR2 FQNEAQ (reference sequence). V shed 5 bases, J shed 4 bases, and the junction held 8 bases outside the gene matches. The CDR3 is 14 residues long. In DNA, the CDR3 is TGTGCCAGCAGCGATACAGGGGAAGGGTACGAGCAGTACTTC. Protein: CASSDTGEGYEQYF. Full variable domain (outside the CDR3, taken from reference TRBV7-9 and TRBJ2-7): DTGVSQNPRHKITKRGQNVTFRCDPISEHNRLYWYRQTLGQGPEFLTYFQNEAQLEKSRLLSDRFSAERPKGSFSTLEIQRTEQGDSAMYLCASSDTGEGYEQYFGPGTRLTVT.

The chain carries TRBV18 and TRBJ2-7; weak D call: TRBD1 (5 bases). Germline V gives CDR1 KGHSH, CDR2 LQKENI. The V end lost 6 bases, the J end lost 5 bases, and 20 bases lay between the germline ends. The CDR3 loop spans 15 amino acids. The CDR3 loop is CASSTLSIGVNEQYF. CDR3 DNA: TGTGCCAGCTCCACATTATCTATAGGGGTCAACGAGCAGTACTTC.

J is TRBJ2-5 and V is TRBV7-2, with D perhaps TRBD2 (6 bases). Deletions cut 5 bases from V and 5 bases from J, with 15 bases between. The CDR3 extends over 14 amino acids. CDR1 is SGHTA and CDR2 is FQGNSA in the germline V gene. This CDR3 is CASSQAGYRETQYF. CDR3 nucleotide sequence: TGTGCCAGCAGCCAAGCGGGCTACCGGGAGACCCAGTACTTC.

CDR3 residues: CASRVAGANVLTF. In DNA form, the CDR3 reads TGTGCCAGTAGAGTTGCTGGGGCCAACGTCCTGACTTTC. V is TRBV19 and J is TRBJ2-6, with D unresolved. Germline V gene sequence: CDR1 LNHDA, CDR2 SQIVND (reference sequence). This CDR3 is built from 13 residues. With 6 bases removed from V and 2 bases from J, the gap between germline ends came to 5 bases.

The table lists this clone with a count of one. The V and J genes are TRBV19 and TRBJ2-2, with 8 bases lining up with TRBD1. There are 15 residues in the CDR3. Germline V CDR1 and CDR2: LNHDA, SQIVND (reference sequence). The CDR3 loop reads CASESAGGGTGELFF. CDR3 bases: TGTGCTAGTGAATCGGCAGGGGGCGGAACCGGGGAGCTGTTTTTT.

CDR3 amino acids: CAWSVQGDGYTF. CDR3 nucleotides: TGTGCCTGGAGTGTACAGGGAGATGGCTACACCTTC. This chain connects TRBV30 to TRBJ1-2; D might be TRBD1 (6 bases). Germline lookup yields CDR1 GTSNPN and CDR2 SVGIG (reference sequence). Deletions cut 0 bases from V and 6 bases from J, with 8 bases between. The CDR3 length is 12 residues.

V is TRBV7-2 and J is TRBJ1-5, with TRBD1 as a possible D gene (5 bases). Trimming cost V 7 bases and J 9 bases, with 13 bases left between them. Germline V gene data show CDR1 as SGHTA and CDR2 as FQGNSA. CDR3 length: 12 amino acids. For the CDR3, the DNA is TGTGCCAGCAATCAGGGCGTCGGGCCCCAGCATTTT. This translates into CASNQGVGPQHF.

The chain uses TRBV10-3 and TRBJ2-1; 12 bases are a match to TRBD2. The length of the CDR3 is 15 residues. Looked up from germline, CDR1 is ENHRY and CDR2 is SYGVKD. V lost 4 bases and J lost 6; bases outside the gene matches: 4. The CDR3 region has the DNA TGTGCCATCAGTGCCCTAGCGGGGGGGCCCAATGAGCAGTTCTTC. Amino acids: CAISALAGGPNEQFF.

This clone appeared a single time. The V gene is TRBV18, the J gene TRBJ2-1; 8 nucleotides agree with TRBD2. There are 16 residues in the CDR3. Germline V gene data show CDR1 as KGHSH and CDR2 as LQKENI. V shed 0 bases, J shed 3 bases, and the junction held 4 bases outside the gene matches. CDR3 DNA sequence: TGTGCCAGCTCACCACCGGGACTAGACTACTACAATGAGCAGTTCTTC. Its protein is CASSPPGLDYYNEQFF.

J is TRBJ1-6 and V is TRBV5-1, with a possible D match to TRBD1 (6 bases). From germline, CDR1 is SGHRS and CDR2 YFSETQ. The CDR3 runs 14 residues. Trimming removed 4 bases from V and 8 bases from J, with 13 bases in between. CDR3 DNA: TGCGCCAGCAGCCAGGGGATTTTGGATTCACCCCTCCACTTT. Protein product: CASSQGILDSPLHF.

This chain connects TRBV6-5 to TRBJ1-6, with D possibly TRBD1 on 6 matching bases. Trimming left V 5 bases short and J 7 bases short, with 12 bases between. The CDR3 runs 14 residues. CDR1 and CDR2 (germline): MNHEY, SVGAGI. For the CDR3, the DNA is TGTGCCAGCAGTCGACCGGGACAAAATTCACCCCTCCACTTT. It encodes CASSRPGQNSPLHF.

This clone was counted once. The chain couples TRBV29-1 to TRBJ1-3; a possible D gene is TRBD1 (6 bases). The CDR3 has 17 amino acids. V shed 4 bases and J shed 2 bases, with 21 bases lying between them. Germline CDR1 is SQVTM and CDR2 is ANQGSEA. The CDR3 here is CSVGALATGTTGNTIYF. For the CDR3, the DNA is TGCAGCGTTGGGGCCCTGGCAACCGGGACAACTGGAAACACCATATATTTT. The whole variable domain, filled in from reference TRBV29-1 and TRBJ1-3, reads SAVISQKPSRDICQRGTSLTIQCQVDSQVTMMFWYRQQPGQSLTLIATANQGSEATYESGFVIDKFPISRPNLTFSTLTVSNMSPEDSSIYLCSVGALATGTTGNTIYFGEGSWLTVV.

This sequence joins TRBV2 and TRBJ1-4, with D maybe TRBD1 (6 bases). CDR3 size: 14 residues. Trimming took 4 bases from V and 7 from J, leaving 13 bases between them. Germline V gene data show CDR1 as SNHLY and CDR2 as FYNNEI. This CDR3 reads CASSVQQGSEKLFF. CDR3 nucleotides: TGTGCCAGCAGTGTTCAACAGGGTAGTGAAAAACTGTTTTTT.

This chain joins TRBV25-1 and TRBJ1-1; no clear D. Germline CDR1 and CDR2: MGHDK and SYGVNS. V lost 2 bases, J lost 1 base, and 11 bases lay in between. This CDR3 is built from 15 residues. The CDR3 DNA is TGTGCCAGCAGTGAAACTGGGATTAGGAACACTGAAGCTTTCTTT. The encoded protein is CASSETGIRNTEAFF.

V usage is TRBV5-6 and J usage is TRBJ2-5; tentatively, D is TRBD2 (6 bases). V was clipped by 0 bases and J by 5 bases, with 14 bases between them. Germline values: CDR1 SGHDT, CDR2 YYEEEE. The length of the CDR3 is 15 residues. CDR3 sequence: CASSLGLGAGETQYF. The CDR3 DNA follows: TGTGCCAGCAGCTTGGGTCTGGGCGCGGGGGAGACCCAGTACTTC. Using reference TRBV5-6 and TRBJ2-5 for the parts outside the CDR3, the full variable domain is DAGVTQSPTHLIKTRGQQVTLRCSPKSGHDTVSWYQQALGQGPQFIFQYYEEEERQRGNFPDRFSGHQFPNYSSELNVNALLLGDSALYLCASSLGLGAGETQYFGPGTRLLVL.

This chain connects TRBV6-5 to TRBJ1-6; 7 nucleotides line up with TRBD1. CDR1 is MNHEY, CDR2 SVGAGI, per germline. V trimming: 2 bases; J trimming: 7 bases; junction bases outside the gene matches: 5. The CDR3 length is 15 residues. In nucleotides, the CDR3 is TGTGCCAGCAGTTACGAGGGGACAGAGAATTCACCCCTCCACTTT. It is translated as CASSYEGTENSPLHF.

This sequence joins TRBV7-2 and TRBJ2-3; TRBD2 matches at 9 bases. V was clipped by 0 bases and J by 5 bases; unmatched bases: 12. Germline CDR1 is SGHTA and CDR2 is FQGNSA. This CDR3 comprises 18 residues. The CDR3, as DNA: TGTGCCAGCAGCTTAGCGTGGGCGGCGGGGGGGCGCGGAGATACGCAGTATTTT. The encoded protein is CASSLAWAAGGRGDTQYF.

V gene TRBV7-2 combines with J gene TRBJ2-7; 8 bases agree with TRBD1. Germline loops: CDR1 SGHTA, CDR2 FQGNSA. The V segment lost 1 base and the J segment 2 bases; nucleotides outside the gene matches: 4. This CDR3 has 15 amino acids. The CDR3 protein is CASSLGGTGAYEQYF. In DNA, the CDR3 is TGTGCCAGCAGCTTAGGAGGGACAGGAGCCTACGAGCAGTACTTC. Together with reference TRBV7-2 and TRBJ2-7, the CDR3 gives the full variable domain: GAGVSQSPSNKVTEKGKDVELRCDPISGHTALYWYRQSLGQGLEFLIYFQGNSAPDKSGLPSDRFSAERTGGSVSTLTIQRTQQEDSAVYLCASSLGGTGAYEQYFGPGTRLTVT.

The V gene is TRBV4-2, the J gene TRBJ1-3; unclear D gene. Trimming cost V 0 bases and J 0 bases, with 9 bases left between them. The CDR3 sequence is 16 residues long. Germline CDR1 reads LGHNA; CDR2 reads YNFKEQ. CDR3 in amino acids: CASSQERVFSGNTIYF. The CDR3 DNA is TGTGCCAGCAGCCAAGAAAGGGTATTCTCTGGAAACACCATATATTTT.

The count of this clone is one. V usage is TRBV5-4 and J usage is TRBJ1-1; D gene ambiguous. The germline gives CDR1 SGHNT, CDR2 YYREEE (reference sequence). V shed 4 bases and J shed 3 bases, with 13 bases lying between them. The CDR3 covers 14 residues. The CDR3 DNA reads as TGTGCCAGCAGCCCGACCGGTCGTCACACTGAAGCTTTCTTT. It encodes CASSPTGRHTEAFF.